The 4 T cell receptor beta chains below come from one sample, sequenced in a study of shared clonotypes between healthy human individuals. CD45RO-negative CD8 cells positively selected for CCR7 made up the naive population, which excluded terminally differentiated effector memory CD45RA+ cells. Assay used: immunoSEQ multiplex PCR; TCRdb lists only in-frame clones, some missing. The sample holds approximately 2,000,000 clones, roughly 95% seen once. Sequencing was done on a sample of naive CD8+ T cells from PBMCs. The receptors originated from a man younger than 35 in good health. Some clones in this sample may be carry-over from other donors' samples.

V usage is TRBV28 and J usage is TRBJ1-1; D unresolved. The germline CDR1 and CDR2 sequences are MDHEN and SYDVKM. This CDR3 region has 15 residues. V dropped 4 bases and J dropped 5 bases, with 17 bases sitting between them. The CDR3 DNA is TGTGCCAGCAGTTCCCCGAGGTATGGAGATACTGAAGCTTTCTTT. It translates to CASSSPRYGDTEAFF.

The rearrangement links TRBV29-1 to TRBJ1-2; D not certain. The ends were cut back, 5 bases at V and 6 bases at J, with 19 bases in the middle. Looked up from germline, CDR1 is SQVTM and CDR2 is ANQGSEA. The CDR3 loop spans 14 amino acids. The CDR3 nucleotides read TGCAGCGTTTTGTCCGGTGGGCCCTGGGATGGCTACACCTTC. As protein: CSVLSGGPWDGYTF.

A remark on this clone: Distinct nucleotide sequences in the sample also encode this CDR3. The chain carries TRBV19 and TRBJ1-5; D unclear. Trimming cost V 3 bases and J 2 bases, with 11 bases left between them. Germline V CDR1 and CDR2: LNHDA, SQIVND (reference sequence). The CDR3 is 15 amino acids. CDR3 DNA: TGTGCCAGTAGTATTCCCGGCTGGGGCAATCAGCCCCAGCATTTT. It encodes CASSIPGWGNQPQHF.

This clone was picked up one time. V is TRBV29-1 and J is TRBJ2-6; D call uncertain. The V end was cut by 0 bases, the J end by 1 base, with 10 bases between. Germline V CDR1 and CDR2: SQVTM, ANQGSEA. The CDR3 loop spans 16 amino acids. Written as DNA, the CDR3 is TGCAGCGTTGAAGATTACCACCCTTCTGGGGCCAACGTCCTGACTTTC. Translation: CSVEDYHPSGANVLTF.